The 19 T cell receptor beta chains below were found in one sample sequenced in a study of T-cell memory formation after mild COVID-19 (dated by TCRdb to about 2021). Libraries came from 5' RACE. TCRdb lists the instrument as Illumina NovaSeq 6000. Using fastp trimming at Q25 and MiXCR clonotype assembly, TCRdb reanalyzed the public sequencing data and kept in-frame beta chains. CDR3 protein duplicates are merged, each entry listing the most common genes and DNA. The sample table lists about 470,000 distinct CDR3 sequences, nearly 25% of them with a count of one. The ten biggest clones cover around 13% of the sample. The sequencing sample was made of PBMCs or a T cell subset sorted from them (not recorded which). All receptors derive from an adult woman who had mild COVID-19 (a few samples of this study predate the infection). The sample titles of this study are shuffled in the database, so cell type and time point are left out; the donor was told from shared clones.

The chain is built from TRBV6-5 and TRBJ1-1, with D maybe TRBD1 (5 bases). Trimming shortened V by 10 bases and J by 0 bases, and 9 bases separated the two germline ends. The CDR3 sequence is 12 residues long. The germline V gene has CDR1 MNHEY and CDR2 SVGAGI. The CDR3 sequence: CATGHLNTEAFF. CDR3 DNA sequence: TGTGCCACGGGGCATCTGAACACTGAAGCTTTCTTT.

The V call is TRBV6-2 or TRBV6-3, the J call TRBJ2-7; a weak D match, TRBD2 (5 bases). Trimming removed 2 bases from V and 3 bases from J, with 17 bases in between. The V gene's germline CDR1 is MNHEY and CDR2 SVGEGT. This CDR3 comprises 16 residues. CDR3 coding DNA: TGTGCCAGCAGTTACGCCGGGGTTGAGAGATTCTACGAGCAGTACTTC. This encodes CASSYAGVERFYEQYF.

This chain joins TRBV4-2 and TRBJ2-3; 10 nucleotides align to TRBD2. This CDR3 has 16 residues. Germline V gene lookup returns CDR1 LGHNA and CDR2 YNFKEQ. Germline trimming cut 2 bases from V and 0 bases from J; bases unmatched to any gene: 2. The CDR3 region has the DNA TGTGCCAGCAGCCAATCTAGCGGGAGAAGCACAGATACGCAGTATTTT. Amino acids: CASSQSSGRSTDTQYF.

The genes are TRBV7-9 and TRBJ2-1; D ambiguous. CDR1 and CDR2 from the germline V gene are SEHNR and FQNEAQ (reference sequence). The germline V and J ends were trimmed by 2 bases and 6 bases, with 8 bases remaining between them. There are 13 residues in the CDR3. CDR3 sequence reads: CASSLRRPNEQFF. In DNA, the CDR3 is TGTGCCAGCAGCTTAAGGCGACCCAATGAGCAGTTCTTC.

This clonotype was seen repeatedly, ten times or more. V gene TRBV29-1 combines with J gene TRBJ2-7; 7 bases align to TRBD1. With V trimmed by 5 bases and J by 0 bases, 4 bases remained unmatched. The CDR3 runs to 13 residues. Germline assignment: CDR1 SQVTM and CDR2 ANQGSEA. CDR3 in amino acids: CSVRGGSSYEQYF. CDR3 nucleotide sequence: TGCAGCGTTCGAGGGGGCTCCTCCTACGAGCAGTACTTC.

The chain employs TRBV10-3 and TRBJ2-5, with 13 positions matching TRBD2. The ends lost 1 base at V and 3 bases at J; junction bases unmatched: 8. The CDR3 extends over 18 amino acids. Per the germline V gene, CDR1 is ENHRY and CDR2 is SYGVKD. CDR3 residues: CAISELKGTSGMEETQYF. Here the CDR3 DNA reads TGTGCCATCAGTGAGTTGAAGGGGACTAGCGGGATGGAAGAGACCCAGTACTTC.

This clonotype was seen a handful of times. This sequence joins TRBV5-1 and TRBJ1-1; 7 positions agree with TRBD1. In germline, CDR1 is SGHRS, CDR2 YFSETQ. V lost 4 bases to trimming and J lost 5 bases; unmatched junction nucleotides: 8. This CDR3 has 14 residues. The CDR3 DNA is TGCGCCAGCAGCGCCCGGGACAGCCTTACTGAAGCTTTCTTT. This translates into CASSARDSLTEAFF.

The chain links TRBV4-2 to TRBJ2-3; the D is unclear. Trimming left V 2 bases short and J 0 bases short, with 9 bases between. Germline CDR1 reads LGHNA; CDR2 reads YNFKEQ. The CDR3 sequence is 15 residues long. CDR3 sequence: CASSQSTASTDTQYF. The CDR3 bases are TGTGCCAGCAGCCAATCTACGGCTAGCACAGATACGCAGTATTTT.

This clonotype has just a few counts. The CDR3 is CASSQEVVVDEQFF. As DNA, the CDR3 is TGCGCCAGCAGCCAAGAGGTAGTTGTTGATGAGCAGTTCTTC. The chain links TRBV4-3 to TRBJ2-1; no clear D. V shed 0 bases and J shed 8 bases, with 11 bases lying between them. This CDR3 has 14 amino acids. CDR1 and CDR2 (germline): LGHNA, YSLEER.

This clonotype has only a few counts. The J gene is TRBJ2-7, the V gene TRBV29-1; TRBD2 is a possible D gene (6 bases). CDR1 and CDR2 from the germline V gene are SQVTM and ANQGSEA. V was cut by 4 bases and J by 2 bases, with 12 bases left in between. This CDR3 region has 13 residues. CDR3: CSVGRGLTYEQYF. Written as DNA, the CDR3 is TGCAGCGTTGGGCGGGGTCTTACCTACGAGCAGTACTTC.

CDR3 bases: TGTGCCAGCAGCTTACACCGCCGGCGGGGGAGCACAGATACGCAGTATTTT. Translated, it gives CASSLHRRRGSTDTQYF. The gene calls are TRBV7-3 and TRBJ2-3; 7 bases agree with TRBD2. This CDR3 is built from 17 residues. Germline V lookup: CDR1 SGHTA, CDR2 FQGTGA. The V gene end was trimmed by 2 bases and the J gene end by 0 bases; junction bases not matched to a gene: 8.

This chain connects TRBV10-3 to TRBJ2-3; maybe TRBD1 (6 bases). This CDR3 comprises 14 residues. V lost 6 bases and J lost 1, with 11 bases in between. Germline loops: CDR1 ENHRY, CDR2 SYGVKD. The CDR3 DNA reads as TGTGCCATCAGGGACAGCTCAGGCACAGATACGCAGTATTTT. Translating gives CAIRDSSGTDTQYF.

This clonotype was observed a handful of times. The rearrangement joins TRBV12-3 or TRBV12-4 to TRBJ2-3; TRBD2 matches at 12 bases. The CDR3 covers 16 residues. J lost 2 bases, V lost 6 bases, and 6 bases had no gene match. CDR3 loop: CASSTTSGGSTDTQYF. Written as DNA, the CDR3 is TGTGCCAGCAGCACGACTAGCGGGGGATCCACAGATACGCAGTATTTT.

A few counts support this clonotype. The chain has TRBV6-6 and TRBJ1-5; 9 positions match TRBD1. Germline CDR1 MNHNY, CDR2 SVGAGI (reference sequence). The J segment lost 6 bases and the V segment lost 4 bases, leaving 4 bases of the junction unmatched. The CDR3 is 14 amino acids. CDR3 region: CASSSQGARQPQHF. The CDR3 DNA follows: TGTGCCAGCAGTTCACAGGGGGCTCGTCAGCCCCAGCATTTT.

This clonotype has only a few counts. V gene TRBV18 combines with J gene TRBJ2-3; 13 bases are a match to TRBD2. Germline-derived CDR1 and CDR2 are KGHSH and LQKENI. J was trimmed by 2 bases and V by 2 bases; bases with no gene match: 1. The CDR3 covers 16 residues. Written as DNA, the CDR3 is TGTGCCAGCTCACCAACTAGCGGGAGGGTCACAGATACGCAGTATTTT. Protein sequence: CASSPTSGRVTDTQYF.

The sample holds a few counts of this clonotype. The rearrangement uses TRBV15 and TRBJ2-1; 9 bases map to TRBD1. The CDR3 is made up of 16 amino acids. V shed 1 base, J shed 10 bases, and the junction held 11 bases outside the gene matches. The germline V gene encodes CDR1 LNHNV and CDR2 YYDKDF (reference sequence). The CDR3 DNA follows: TGTGCCACCAGCAGAGGGACGGACAGGGGACTTGGGGAGCAGTTCTTC. Amino acids: CATSRGTDRGLGEQFF.

This clonotype has a handful of counts. The rearrangement uses TRBV20-1 and TRBJ2-2; D unresolved. V was shortened by 6 bases and J by 1 base, with 9 bases between the two germline ends. Germline V CDR1 and CDR2: DFQATT, SNEGSKA (reference sequence). This CDR3 has 13 residues. In DNA, the CDR3 is TGCAGTGCCTCGTTGCTGAACACCGGGGAGCTGTTTTTT. Its protein is CSASLLNTGELFF.

V and J are TRBV5-5 and TRBJ1-1; a weak D match, TRBD1 (5 bases). Germline V gives CDR1 SGHKS, CDR2 YYEKEE (reference sequence). V lost 0 bases, J lost 6 bases, and 18 bases lay in between. This CDR3 spans 16 amino acids. In nucleotides, the CDR3 is TGTGCCAGCAGCTTGGTTACGGGGGTAGGGGTTGCTGAAGCTTTCTTT. Protein sequence: CASSLVTGVGVAEAFF.

This clonotype was recorded at least ten times. V and J are TRBV25-1 and TRBJ2-7; D may be TRBD1 (6 bases). The CDR3 is 12 residues long. V lost 6 bases and J 5 bases, leaving 11 bases between the germline ends. Looked up from germline, CDR1 is MGHDK and CDR2 is SYGVNS. The CDR3 DNA follows: TGTGCCAGCAGAACAGGGAGCCACGAGCAGTACTTC. It is translated as CASRTGSHEQYF.